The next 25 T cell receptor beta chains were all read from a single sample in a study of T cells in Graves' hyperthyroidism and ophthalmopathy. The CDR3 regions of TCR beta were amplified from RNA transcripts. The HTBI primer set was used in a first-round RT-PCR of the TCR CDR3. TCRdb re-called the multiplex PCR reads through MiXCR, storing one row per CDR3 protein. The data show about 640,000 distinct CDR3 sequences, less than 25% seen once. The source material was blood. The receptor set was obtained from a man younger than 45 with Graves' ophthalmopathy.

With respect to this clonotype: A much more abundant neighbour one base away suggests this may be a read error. The CDR3 coding sequence is TGTGCCAGCAGGACTAGGGGGGACCGGAAAAATGAGCAGTTCTTC. Translation: CASRTRGDRKNEQFF. The chain employs TRBV7-2 and TRBJ2-1; either TRBD1 or TRBD2 may fit D (6 bases each). V gave up 6 bases and J gave up 7 bases, with 19 bases separating them. CDR1 and CDR2 (germline): SGHTA, FQGNSA. This CDR3 contains 15 residues. Complete variable domain (other parts from reference TRBV7-2 and TRBJ2-1): GAGVSQSPSNKVTEKGKDVELRCDPISGHTALYWYRQSLGQGLEFLIYFQGNSAPDKSGLPSDRFSAERTGGSVSTLTIQRTQQEDSAVYLCASRTRGDRKNEQFFGPGTRLTVL.

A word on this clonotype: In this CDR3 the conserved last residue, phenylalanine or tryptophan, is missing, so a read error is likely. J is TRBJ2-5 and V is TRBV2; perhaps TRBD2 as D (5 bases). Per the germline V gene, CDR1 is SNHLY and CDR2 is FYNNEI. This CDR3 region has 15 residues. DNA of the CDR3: TGTGCCGGCAGTGACCGGGATAATTGGTGGGAGACCCAGTACCTC. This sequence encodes CAGSDRDNWWETQYL.

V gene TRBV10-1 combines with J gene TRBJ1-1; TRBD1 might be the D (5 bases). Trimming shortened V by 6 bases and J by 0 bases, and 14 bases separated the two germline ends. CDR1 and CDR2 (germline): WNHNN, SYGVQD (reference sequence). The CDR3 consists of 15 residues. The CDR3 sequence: CASSQSPGMNTEAFF. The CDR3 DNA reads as TGCGCCAGCAGCCAGTCCCCAGGGATGAACACTGAAGCTTTCTTT.

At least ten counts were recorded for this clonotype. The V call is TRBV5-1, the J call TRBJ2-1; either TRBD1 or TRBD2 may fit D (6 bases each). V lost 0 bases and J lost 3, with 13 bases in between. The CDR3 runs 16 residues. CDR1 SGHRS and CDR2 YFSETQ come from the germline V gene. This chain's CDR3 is CASSLEEGVVYNEQFF. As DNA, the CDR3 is TGCGCCAGCAGCTTGGAGGAGGGGGTGGTCTACAATGAGCAGTTCTTC.

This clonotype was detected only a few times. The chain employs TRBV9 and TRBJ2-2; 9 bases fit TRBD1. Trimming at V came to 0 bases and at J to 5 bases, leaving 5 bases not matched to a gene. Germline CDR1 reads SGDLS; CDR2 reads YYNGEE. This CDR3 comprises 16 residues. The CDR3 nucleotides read TGTGCCAGCAGCGTAGTTGGACAGGGGCGGACCGGGGAGCTGTTTTTT. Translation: CASSVVGQGRTGELFF.

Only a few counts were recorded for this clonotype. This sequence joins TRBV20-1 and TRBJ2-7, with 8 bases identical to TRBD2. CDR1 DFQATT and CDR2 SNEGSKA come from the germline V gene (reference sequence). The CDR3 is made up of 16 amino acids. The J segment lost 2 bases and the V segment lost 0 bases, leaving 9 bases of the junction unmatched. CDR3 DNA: TGCAGTGCTAGAGAAGCGCGTGGCGGGAGGACCTACGAGCAGTACTTC. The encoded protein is CSAREARGGRTYEQYF.

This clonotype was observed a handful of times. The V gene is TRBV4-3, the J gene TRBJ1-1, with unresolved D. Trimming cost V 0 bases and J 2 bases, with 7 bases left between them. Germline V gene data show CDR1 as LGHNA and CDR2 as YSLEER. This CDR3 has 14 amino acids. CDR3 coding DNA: TGCGCCAGCAGCCAAGATACAAGTAACACTGAAGCTTTCTTT. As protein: CASSQDTSNTEAFF.

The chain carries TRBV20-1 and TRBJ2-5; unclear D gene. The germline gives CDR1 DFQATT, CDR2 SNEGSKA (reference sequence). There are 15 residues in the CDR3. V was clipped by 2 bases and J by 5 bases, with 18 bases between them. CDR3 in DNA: TGCAGTGCTAGACCCGGGCCCTACACCGGGGAGACCCAGTACTTC. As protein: CSARPGPYTGETQYF.

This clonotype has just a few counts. CDR3 residues: CASSPIPSAGLQETQYF. The CDR3 nucleotides read TGTGCCAGCAGCCCAATCCCCTCGGCGGGCCTTCAAGAGACCCAGTACTTC. V usage is TRBV3-1 and J usage is TRBJ2-5, with D perhaps matching TRBD2 (5 bases). The germline V gene encodes CDR1 LGHDT and CDR2 YNNKEL (reference sequence). Trimming left V 4 bases short and J 2 bases short, with 20 bases between. There are 17 residues in the CDR3.

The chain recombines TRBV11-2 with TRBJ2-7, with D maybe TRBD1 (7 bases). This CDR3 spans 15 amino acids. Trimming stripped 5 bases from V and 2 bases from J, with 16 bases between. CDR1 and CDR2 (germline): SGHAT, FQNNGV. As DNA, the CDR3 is TGTGCCAGCAGCCAGACAGGGACTTCCGCCTACGAGCAGTACTTC. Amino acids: CASSQTGTSAYEQYF.

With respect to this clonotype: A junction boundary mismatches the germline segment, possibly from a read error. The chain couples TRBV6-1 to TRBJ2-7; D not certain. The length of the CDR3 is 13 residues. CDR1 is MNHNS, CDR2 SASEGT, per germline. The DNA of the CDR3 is TGTGCCAGCCGGGTCTTCGACTCCCACGAGCAGTACTTC. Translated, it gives CASRVFDSHEQYF.

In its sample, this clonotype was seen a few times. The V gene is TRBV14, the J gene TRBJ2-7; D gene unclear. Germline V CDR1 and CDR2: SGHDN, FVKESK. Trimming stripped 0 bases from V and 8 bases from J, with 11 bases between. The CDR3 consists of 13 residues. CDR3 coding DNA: TGTGCCAGCAGCCAAGATTTGAGCGTGAAGCAGTACTTC. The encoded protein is CASSQDLSVKQYF.

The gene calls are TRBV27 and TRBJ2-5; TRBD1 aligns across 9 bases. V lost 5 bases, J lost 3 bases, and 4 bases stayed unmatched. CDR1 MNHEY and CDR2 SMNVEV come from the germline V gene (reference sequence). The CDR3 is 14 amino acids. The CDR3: CASSIRDREETQYF. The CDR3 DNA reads TGTGCCAGCAGTATCCGGGACAGGGAAGAGACCCAGTACTTC.

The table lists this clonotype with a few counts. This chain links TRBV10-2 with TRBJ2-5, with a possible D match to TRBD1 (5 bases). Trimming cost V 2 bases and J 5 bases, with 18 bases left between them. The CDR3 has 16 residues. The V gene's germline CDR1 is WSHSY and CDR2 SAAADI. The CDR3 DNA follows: TGCGCCAGCAGTGAGCCAAAGGGCGTCAAGGGGGAGACCCAGTACTTC. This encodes CASSEPKGVKGETQYF.

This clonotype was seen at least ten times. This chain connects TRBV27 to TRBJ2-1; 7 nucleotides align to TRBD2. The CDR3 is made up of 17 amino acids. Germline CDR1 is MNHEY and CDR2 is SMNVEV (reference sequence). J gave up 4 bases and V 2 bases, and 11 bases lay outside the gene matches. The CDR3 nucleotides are TGTGCCAGCAGTTTAGGGGGTAGTAGCGGGTTTTACAATGAGCAGTTCTTC. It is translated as CASSLGGSSGFYNEQFF.

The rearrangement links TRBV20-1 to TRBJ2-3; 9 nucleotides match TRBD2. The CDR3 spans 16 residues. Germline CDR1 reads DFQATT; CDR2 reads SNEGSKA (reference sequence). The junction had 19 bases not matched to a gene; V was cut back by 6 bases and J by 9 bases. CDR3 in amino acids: CSAPKMSGRTRETQYF. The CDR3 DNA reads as TGCAGTGCCCCGAAAATGAGCGGGAGGACTCGGGAGACGCAGTATTTT.

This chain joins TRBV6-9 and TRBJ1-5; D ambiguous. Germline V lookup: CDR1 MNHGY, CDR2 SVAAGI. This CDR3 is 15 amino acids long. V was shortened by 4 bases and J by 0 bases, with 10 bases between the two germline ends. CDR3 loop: CASSSTDRSNQPQHF. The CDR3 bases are TGTGCCAGCAGTTCCACAGACCGTAGCAATCAGCCCCAGCATTTT.

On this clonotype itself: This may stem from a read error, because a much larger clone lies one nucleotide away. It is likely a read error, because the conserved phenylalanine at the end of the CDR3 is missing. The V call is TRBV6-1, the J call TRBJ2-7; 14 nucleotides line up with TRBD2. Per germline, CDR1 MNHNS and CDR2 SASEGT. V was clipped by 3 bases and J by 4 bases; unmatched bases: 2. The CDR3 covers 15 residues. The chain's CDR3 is CASSDGTSGSYEQYL. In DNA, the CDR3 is TGTGCCAGCAGTGACGGGACTAGCGGGAGTTACGAGCAGTACCTC.

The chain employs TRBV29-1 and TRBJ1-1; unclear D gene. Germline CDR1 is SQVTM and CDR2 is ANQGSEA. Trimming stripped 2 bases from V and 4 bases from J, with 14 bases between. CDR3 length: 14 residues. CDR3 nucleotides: TGCAGCGTTGAATCCCCTCCTGGCGGCACTGAAGCTTTCTTT. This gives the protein CSVESPPGGTEAFF.

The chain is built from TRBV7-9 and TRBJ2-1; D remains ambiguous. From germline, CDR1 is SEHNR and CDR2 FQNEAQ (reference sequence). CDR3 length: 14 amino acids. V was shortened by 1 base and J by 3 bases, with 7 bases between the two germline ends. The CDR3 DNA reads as TGTGCCAGCAGCTTAGGGGCGTTCTACAATGAGCAGTTCTTC. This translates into CASSLGAFYNEQFF.

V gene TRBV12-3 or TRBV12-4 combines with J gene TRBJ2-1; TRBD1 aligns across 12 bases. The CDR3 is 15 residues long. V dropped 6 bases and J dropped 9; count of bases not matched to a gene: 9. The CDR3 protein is CASRRLGQGAREQFF. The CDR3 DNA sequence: TGTGCCAGCAGAAGATTGGGACAGGGGGCACGTGAGCAGTTCTTC.

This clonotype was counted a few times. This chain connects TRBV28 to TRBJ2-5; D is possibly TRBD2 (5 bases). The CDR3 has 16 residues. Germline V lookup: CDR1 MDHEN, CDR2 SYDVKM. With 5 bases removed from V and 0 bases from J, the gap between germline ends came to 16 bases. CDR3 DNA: TGTGCCAGCAGTCCCTGGGAAGGGAGTAACCAAGAGACCCAGTACTTC. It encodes CASSPWEGSNQETQYF.

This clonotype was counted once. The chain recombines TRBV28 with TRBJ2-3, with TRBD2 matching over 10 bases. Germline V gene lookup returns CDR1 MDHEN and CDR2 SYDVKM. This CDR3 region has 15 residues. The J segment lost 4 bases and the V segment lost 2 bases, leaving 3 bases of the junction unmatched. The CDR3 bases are TGTGCCAGCAGTTTAACCCTAGCGGGGGCAGATACGCAGTATTTT. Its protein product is CASSLTLAGADTQYF. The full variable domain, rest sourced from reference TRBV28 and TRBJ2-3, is DVKVTQSSRYLVKRTGEKVFLECVQDMDHENMFWYRQDPGLGLRLIYFSYDVKMKEKGDIPEGYSVSREKKERFSLILESASTNQTSMYLCASSLTLAGADTQYFGPGTRLTVL.

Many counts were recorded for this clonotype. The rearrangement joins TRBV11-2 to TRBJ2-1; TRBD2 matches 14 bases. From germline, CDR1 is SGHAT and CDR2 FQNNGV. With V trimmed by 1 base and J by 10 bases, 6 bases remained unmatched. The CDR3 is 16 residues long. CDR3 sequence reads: CASSLGQTSGRGEQFF. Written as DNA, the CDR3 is TGTGCCAGCAGCTTAGGGCAGACTAGCGGGAGGGGGGAGCAGTTCTTC.

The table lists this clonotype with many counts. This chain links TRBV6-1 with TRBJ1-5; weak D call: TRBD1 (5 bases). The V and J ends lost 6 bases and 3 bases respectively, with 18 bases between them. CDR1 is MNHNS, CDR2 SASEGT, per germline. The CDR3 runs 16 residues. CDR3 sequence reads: CASRDNLEGNNQPQHF. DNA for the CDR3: TGTGCCAGCAGGGACAACCTGGAGGGAAACAATCAGCCCCAGCATTTT.